Sequencing of this TCR beta chain was carried out in a study of human T cells and chemical hapten exposure. Points from the study as a whole: Donors' alopecia may make their immune response differ from healthy people's.

Time point of the sample: patch test 2, 6 weeks after DPC sensitization. Indicated treatment: therapeutic diphenylcyclopropenone sensitization with weekly scalp DPC. On this clonotype: The target antigen is unknown.

TCRdb ran MiXCR on the RACE reads and lists one entry per CDR3 protein. The data contain 65,000 to 100,000 distinct CDR3 sequences, 5% to 8.5% of them seen just once; the ten biggest clones take up 1% to 1.5%. V was pared by 5 bases and J by 8 bases, with 13 bases between. This CDR3 is 13 amino acids long. V is TRBV12-3 or TRBV12-4 and J is TRBJ1-5; no clear D. The sequences come from whole blood, collected in connection with sensitization to the hapten diphenylcyclopropenone (DPC). This sequence was found in a woman younger than 45 with alopecia areata. Some clones in this sample may be carry-over from other donors' samples. CDR3 residues: CASSATGAEPQHF. For the CDR3, the DNA is TGTGCCAGCAGTGCGACGGGTGCTGAGCCCCAGCATTTT.